The entry that follows covers one T cell receptor (beta chain) sequence. The antigen is unknown. The sample comes from a study of cytomegalovirus exposure and HLA in healthy donors. Overall study results and limits: Differences between HLA loci emerged in a later analysis of TCR association rates, with DRB1 most and HLA-C fewest.

Trimming pared 4 bases from V and 3 bases from J, leaving 9 bases between. The CDR3 loop spans 13 amino acids. Germline values: CDR1 MNHNY, CDR2 SVGAGI (reference sequence). Primers: 60 Vbeta forward and 13 Jbeta reverse. Generated by immunoSEQ multiplex PCR, the TCRdb table keeps only in-frame clones and is missing some. Of 80,000 or so clones listed, 10% are singletons. V is TRBV6-6 and J is TRBJ1-1; D is ambiguous. The sequence came from a man between 60 and 75 years old in good health and CMV-seropositive. The sample taken for sequencing was PBMCs. The CDR3, as DNA: TGTGCCAGCAGTTTAGAGCGGGACACTGAAGCTTTCTTT. It yields the protein CASSLERDTEAFF.